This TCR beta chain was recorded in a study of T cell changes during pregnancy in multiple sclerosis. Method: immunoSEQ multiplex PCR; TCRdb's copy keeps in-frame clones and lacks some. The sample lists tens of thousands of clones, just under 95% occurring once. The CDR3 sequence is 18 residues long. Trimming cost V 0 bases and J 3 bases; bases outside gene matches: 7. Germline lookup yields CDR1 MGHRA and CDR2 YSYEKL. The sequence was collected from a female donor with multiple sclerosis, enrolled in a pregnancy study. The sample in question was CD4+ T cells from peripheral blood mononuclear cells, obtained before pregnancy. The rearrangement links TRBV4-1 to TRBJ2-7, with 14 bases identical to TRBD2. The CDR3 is CASSQDGTSGSPLYEQYF. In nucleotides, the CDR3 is TGCGCCAGCAGCCAAGATGGGACTAGCGGGAGCCCACTCTACGAGCAGTACTTC.